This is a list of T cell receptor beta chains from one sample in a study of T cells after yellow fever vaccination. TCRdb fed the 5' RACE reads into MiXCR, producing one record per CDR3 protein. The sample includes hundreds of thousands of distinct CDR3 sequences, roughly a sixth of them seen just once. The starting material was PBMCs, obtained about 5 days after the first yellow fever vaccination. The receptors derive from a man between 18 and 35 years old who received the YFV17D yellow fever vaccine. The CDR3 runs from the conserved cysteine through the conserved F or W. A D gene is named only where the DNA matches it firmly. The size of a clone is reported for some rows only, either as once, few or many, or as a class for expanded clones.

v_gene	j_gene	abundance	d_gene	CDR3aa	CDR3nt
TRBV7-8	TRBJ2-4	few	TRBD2	CASSSTSGGRDIQYF	TGTGCCAGCAGCTCGACTAGCGGGGGGCGGGACATTCAGTACTTC
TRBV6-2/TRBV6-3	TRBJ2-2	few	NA	CAITEGALNTGELFF	TGTGCCATCACGGAGGGGGCCCTGAACACCGGGGAGCTGTTTTTT
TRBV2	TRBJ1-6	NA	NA	CASSLGAGNSPLHF	TGTGCCAGCAGCCTGGGGGCGGGGAATTCACCCCTCCACTTT
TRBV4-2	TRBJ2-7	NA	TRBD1	CASSIPGTASYEQYF	TGTGCCAGCAGCATCCCCGGGACAGCATCCTACGAGCAGTACTTC
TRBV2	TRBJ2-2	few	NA	CASSEARLNTGELFF	TGTGCCAGCAGTGAAGCACGATTGAACACCGGGGAGCTGTTTTTT
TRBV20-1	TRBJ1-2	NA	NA	CSARDARNYGYTF	TGCAGTGCTAGAGATGCCCGTAACTATGGCTACACCTTC
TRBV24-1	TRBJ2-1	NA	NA	CATSLRTSNEQFF	TGTGCCACCAGTCTGCGCACCTCCAATGAGCAGTTCTTC
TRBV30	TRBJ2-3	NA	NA	CAWSEDSTDTQYF	TGTGCCTGGAGTGAGGACAGCACAGATACGCAGTATTTT
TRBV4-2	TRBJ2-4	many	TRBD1	CASSQDEQGENIQYF	TGTGCCAGCAGCCAAGATGAGCAGGGGGAAAACATTCAGTACTTC
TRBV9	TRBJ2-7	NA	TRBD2	CASSPGLAGERDEQYF	TGTGCCAGCAGCCCGGGACTAGCGGGGGAACGGGACGAGCAGTACTTC
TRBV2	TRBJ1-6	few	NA	CASIGYISPLHF	TGTGCCAGCATCGGGTACATTTCACCCCTCCACTTT
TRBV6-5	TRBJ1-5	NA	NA	CASSYVAGVQPQHF	TGTGCCAGCAGTTACGTAGCAGGGGTGCAGCCCCAGCATTTT
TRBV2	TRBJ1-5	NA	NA	CASSDRDHQPQHF	TGTGCCAGCAGTGACAGGGACCATCAGCCCCAGCATTTT
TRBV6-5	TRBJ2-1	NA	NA	CASSYALGERNSYNEQFF	TGTGCCAGCAGTTACGCCCTGGGGGAGCGGAACTCCTACAATGAGCAGTTCTTC
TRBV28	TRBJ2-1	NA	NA	CASRGPSYNEQFF	TGTGCCAGCAGGGGGCCGAGTTACAATGAGCAGTTCTTC
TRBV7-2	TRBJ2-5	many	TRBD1	CASSRDREETQYF	TGTGCCAGCAGCCGGGACAGGGAAGAGACCCAGTACTTC
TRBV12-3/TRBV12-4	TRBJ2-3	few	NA	CASSYEGTDTQYF	TGTGCCAGCAGTTATGAGGGGACAGATACGCAGTATTTT
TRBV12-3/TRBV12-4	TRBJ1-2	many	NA	CASSYTSGMGYTF	TGTGCCAGCAGCTATACCTCAGGGATGGGCTACACCTTC
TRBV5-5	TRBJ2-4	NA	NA	CASSGRRELNQYF	TGTGCCAGCAGCGGACGCCGGGAGTTGAATCAGTACTTC
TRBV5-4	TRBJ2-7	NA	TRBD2	CASTDSGGTYEQYF	TGTGCCAGCACTGATAGCGGGGGAACCTACGAGCAGTACTTC
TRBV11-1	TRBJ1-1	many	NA	CASSPSIRFRHPREGAFF	TGTGCCAGCAGCCCATCCATCCGATTTAGACACCCCAGAGAGGGAGCTTTCTTT
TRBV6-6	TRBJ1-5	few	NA	CASTEGSSQPQHF	TGTGCCAGCACCGAGGGGTCCAGTCAGCCCCAGCATTTT
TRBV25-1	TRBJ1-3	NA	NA	CASSELEGASSGNTIYF	TGTGCCAGCAGTGAATTGGAAGGGGCTTCCTCTGGAAACACCATATATTTT
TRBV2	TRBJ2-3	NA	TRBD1	CATLGQGTSDTQYF	TGTGCCACATTGGGACAGGGGACATCAGATACGCAGTATTTT
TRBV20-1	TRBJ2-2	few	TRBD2	CSASRTSGAGELFF	TGCAGTGCTAGTAGGACTAGCGGGGCCGGGGAGCTGTTTTTT
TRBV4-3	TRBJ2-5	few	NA	CASSQDIPRSNWEETQYF	TGCGCCAGCAGCCAAGATATTCCCCGGTCTAATTGGGAAGAGACCCAGTACTTC
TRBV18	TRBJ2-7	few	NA	CASSRAGTLYEQYF	TGTGCCAGCTCACGCGCCGGGACACTCTACGAGCAGTACTTC
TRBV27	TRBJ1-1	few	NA	CASSSRGITEAFF	TGTGCCAGCAGTAGTAGGGGAATCACTGAAGCTTTCTTT
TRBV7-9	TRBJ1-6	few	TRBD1	CASSLGRTGGSPLHF	TGTGCCAGCAGCTTAGGACGGACAGGGGGTTCACCCCTCCACTTT
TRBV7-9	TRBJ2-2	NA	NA	CASRTTGPGELFF	TGTGCCAGCAGAACTACCGGCCCCGGGGAGCTGTTTTTT
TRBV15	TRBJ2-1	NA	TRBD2	CATSERGEQFF	TGTGCCACCAGCGAGCGGGGGGAGCAGTTCTTC
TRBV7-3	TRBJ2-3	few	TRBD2	CASSPRERGSTDTQYF	TGTGCCAGCAGCCCCCGGGAGCGGGGATCCACAGATACGCAGTATTTT
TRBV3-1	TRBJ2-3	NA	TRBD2	CASSQGGSGGPRDTQYF	TGTGCCTCCAGCCAAGGTGGTAGCGGGGGCCCCCGGGATACGCAGTATTTT
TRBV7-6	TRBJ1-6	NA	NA	CASSLAASERSPLHF	TGTGCCAGCAGCTTAGCAGCCAGCGAGAGGTCACCCCTCCACTTT
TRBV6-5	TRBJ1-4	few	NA	CASSYSKSTNEKLFF	TGTGCCAGCAGTTACTCGAAATCAACTAATGAAAAACTGTTTTTT
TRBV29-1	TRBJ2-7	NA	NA	CSVFLTNSYEQYF	TGCAGCGTTTTCCTTACGAACTCCTACGAGCAGTACTTC
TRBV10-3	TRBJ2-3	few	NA	CATSPGGGYTQYF	TGTGCCACTTCGCCGGGGGGCGGCTATACGCAGTATTTT
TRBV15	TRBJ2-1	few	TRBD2	CATGAGGTYNEQFF	TGTGCCACCGGGGCGGGAGGTACCTACAATGAGCAGTTCTTC
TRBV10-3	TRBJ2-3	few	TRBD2	CAISGGLLAGATDTQYF	TGTGCCATCAGTGGGGGCCTCCTAGCGGGGGCCACAGATACGCAGTATTTT
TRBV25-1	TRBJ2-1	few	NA	CASSDPRGANYNEQFF	TGTGCCAGCAGTGACCCCCGGGGGGCTAACTACAATGAGCAGTTCTTC
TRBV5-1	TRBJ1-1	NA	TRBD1	CASSLGQGEVEAFF	TGCGCCAGCAGCTTAGGACAGGGGGAAGTTGAAGCTTTCTTT
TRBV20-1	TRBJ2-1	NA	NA	CSARASIPHSYNEQFF	TGCAGTGCTAGAGCGTCGATCCCTCACTCCTACAATGAGCAGTTCTTC
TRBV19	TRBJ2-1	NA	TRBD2	CASSLAGDFEQFF	TGTGCCAGTAGCCTAGCGGGGGACTTTGAGCAGTTCTTC
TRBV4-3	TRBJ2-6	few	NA	CASSQGPSVGRHSGANVLTF	TGCGCCAGCAGCCAAGGGCCGTCGGTCGGCAGGCACTCTGGGGCCAACGTCCTGACTTTC
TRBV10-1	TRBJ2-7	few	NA	CASSPRGPAEQYF	TGCGCCAGCAGTCCACGGGGCCCGGCCGAGCAGTACTTC
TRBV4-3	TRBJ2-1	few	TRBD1	CASSRRGQYNEQFF	TGCGCCAGCAGCCGCCGGGGACAGTACAATGAGCAGTTCTTC
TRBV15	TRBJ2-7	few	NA	CATSRDPGGANEQYF	TGTGCCACCAGCAGAGATCCAGGGGGGGCGAACGAGCAGTACTTC
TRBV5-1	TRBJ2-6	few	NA	CASTVQSSGANVLTF	TGCGCCAGCACTGTACAGAGCTCTGGGGCCAACGTCCTGACTTTC
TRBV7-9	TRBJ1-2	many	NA	CASIPTGSYGYTF	TGTGCCAGCATCCCCACAGGGTCCTATGGCTACACCTTC
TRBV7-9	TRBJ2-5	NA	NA	CASSWAWFETQYF	TGTGCCAGCAGCTGGGCTTGGTTCGAGACCCAGTACTTC
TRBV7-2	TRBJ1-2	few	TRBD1	CASSPLETGSGYTF	TGTGCCAGCAGCCCCCTAGAGACAGGGAGTGGCTACACCTTC
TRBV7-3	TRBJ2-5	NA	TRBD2	CASSLSGIAGLYQETQYF	TGTGCCAGCAGCTTGTCCGGAATAGCGGGCTTGTACCAAGAGACCCAGTACTTC
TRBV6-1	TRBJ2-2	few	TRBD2	CASTPPGGNGELFF	TGTGCCAGCACCCCCCCGGGGGGGAACGGGGAGCTGTTTTTT
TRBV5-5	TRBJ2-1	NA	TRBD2	CASSLAGRGGSNEQFF	TGTGCCAGCAGCTTGGCGGGGCGGGGGGGCTCCAATGAGCAGTTCTTC
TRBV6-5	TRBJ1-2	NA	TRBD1	CASSYSEQGVGYTF	TGTGCCAGCAGTTACTCGGAACAGGGGGTTGGCTACACCTTC
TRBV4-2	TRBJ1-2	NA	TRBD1	CASSQDSRTGYGYTF	TGTGCCAGCAGCCAAGATAGCAGGACAGGGTACGGCTACACCTTC
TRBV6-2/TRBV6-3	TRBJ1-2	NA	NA	CASSQDSSTYGYTF	TGTGCCAGTAGCCAGGACAGTTCGACCTATGGCTACACCTTC
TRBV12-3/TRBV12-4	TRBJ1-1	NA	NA	CASSLNFEAFF	TGTGCCAGCAGTTTGAATTTTGAAGCTTTCTTT
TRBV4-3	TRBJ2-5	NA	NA	CASSQVLGLGGQETQYF	TGCGCCAGCAGCCAAGTCCTAGGGTTAGGGGGGCAAGAGACCCAGTACTTC
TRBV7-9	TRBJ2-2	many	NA	CASAGLANTGELFF	TGTGCCAGCGCAGGCCTAGCGAACACCGGGGAGCTGTTTTTT